One and the same sample provided the 6 T cell receptor beta chains below, sequenced in a study of T cell responses to AZD1222 COVID-19 vaccine. TCRdb keeps only in-frame clones here, not all; method: immunoSEQ multiplex PCR. The sample has some 140,000 clones, over 90% seen once. Sequencing used peripheral blood, obtained on day 0 of AZD1222 vaccination. The receptor set was obtained from an adult in good health.

The chain employs TRBV27 and TRBJ2-1; 12 bases match TRBD2. There are 18 residues in the CDR3. CDR1 and CDR2 from the germline V gene are MNHEY and SMNVEV (reference sequence). After removal of 5 bases from V and 3 bases from J, the junction contained 11 bases not matched to a gene. CDR3 amino acids: CASSPQTLAGGHYNEQFF. The CDR3 DNA is TGTGCCAGCAGTCCCCAAACTCTAGCGGGAGGGCACTACAATGAGCAGTTCTTC.

The V and J genes are TRBV12-3 or TRBV12-4 and TRBJ1-1; D ambiguous. Trimming took 6 bases from V and 0 from J, leaving 5 bases between them. This CDR3 is 12 amino acids long. CDR3 nucleotides: TGTGCCAGCAGGGGGATGAACACTGAAGCTTTCTTT. Residues: CASRGMNTEAFF.

V gene TRBV7-9 combines with J gene TRBJ1-4, with D possibly being TRBD1 (6 bases). CDR1 and CDR2 from the germline V gene are SEHNR and FQNEAQ (reference sequence). V lost 3 bases and J lost 8, with 13 bases in between. The CDR3 spans 14 residues. The CDR3 coding sequence is TGTGCCAGCAGCTTTGAGACAGGCGGCGAAAAACTGTTTTTT. Its protein product is CASSFETGGEKLFF.

The chain is built from TRBV3-1 (or the pseudogene TRBV3-2) and TRBJ1-4; TRBD1 aligns across 8 bases. This CDR3 is built from 14 residues. Unmatched junction bases numbered 5, after V lost 4 bases and J lost 7 bases. Germline V gene data show CDR1 as LGHDT and CDR2 as YNNKEL (reference sequence). CDR3 nucleotide sequence: TGTGCCAGCAGCCCAGGGGGCGAGGTTGAAAAACTGTTTTTT. Its translation is CASSPGGEVEKLFF.

This clone appeared once. V usage is TRBV29-1 and J usage is TRBJ2-7; 7 nucleotides agree with TRBD2. This CDR3 comprises 13 residues. Per the germline V gene, CDR1 is SQVTM and CDR2 is ANQGSEA. V lost 1 base, J lost 4 bases, and 4 bases stayed unmatched. Written as DNA, the CDR3 is TGCAGCGTTGAAGTGGGAGGGCGGTACGAGCAGTACTTC. It yields the protein CSVEVGGRYEQYF.

The CDR3 protein is CATSRLNNEQFF. As DNA, the CDR3 is TGTGCCACCAGCCGGCTAAACAATGAGCAGTTCTTC. This chain connects TRBV15 to TRBJ2-1; no clear D gene. There are 12 residues in the CDR3. V lost 5 bases and J lost 5, with 7 bases in between. The germline V gene has CDR1 LNHNV and CDR2 YYDKDF (reference sequence).